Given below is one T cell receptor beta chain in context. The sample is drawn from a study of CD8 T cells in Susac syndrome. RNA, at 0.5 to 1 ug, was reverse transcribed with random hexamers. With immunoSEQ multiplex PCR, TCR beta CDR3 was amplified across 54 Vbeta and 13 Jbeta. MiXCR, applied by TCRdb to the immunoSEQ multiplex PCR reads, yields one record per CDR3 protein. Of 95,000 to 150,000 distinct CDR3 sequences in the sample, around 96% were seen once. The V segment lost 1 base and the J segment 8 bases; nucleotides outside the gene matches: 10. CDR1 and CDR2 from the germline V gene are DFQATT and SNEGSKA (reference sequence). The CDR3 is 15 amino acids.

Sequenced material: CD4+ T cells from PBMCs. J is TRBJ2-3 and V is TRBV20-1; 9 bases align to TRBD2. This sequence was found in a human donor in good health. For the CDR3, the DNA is TGCAGTGCTAGAGTCCCCAGTGGACTAGCGCGTACGCAGTATTTT. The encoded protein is CSARVPSGLARTQYF.